This TCR beta chain was captured in a study of T cell repertoires in cytomegalovirus infection. Study at large: Public TCR beta signature analysis indicated the presence of both CMV infection and matching HLA type. Whole-study findings and limits: Totalled public TCR beta family frequency picked out people who carried CMV plus the relevant HLA.

Trimming left V 1 base short and J 4 bases short, with 16 bases between. The CDR3 is made up of 16 amino acids. CDR1 and CDR2 (germline): MDHEN, SYDVKM. The count of this clonotype is one. As yet, its antigen is unknown. TCRdb processed the reads anew with MiXCR; each CDR3 protein has one entry. The table has approximately 990,000 distinct CDR3 sequences, about 33% seen once. Sequences were derived from cultured CD8+ T cells from PBMCs, sampled from culture after CMV antigen stimulation. The chain employs TRBV28 and TRBJ1-2; possible D gene TRBD1, 5 bases. The TCR was taken from a human donor in good health (CMV status not recorded). Some clones in this sample may be carry-over from other donors' samples. CDR3 in DNA: TGTGCCAGCAGTTTATCAAAGGCAGGGAAAGGCTATGGCTACACCTTC. Protein: CASSLSKAGKGYGYTF.